What follows is one T cell receptor (beta chain) and its context. Per the authors' pipeline: The authors estimated nucleated cell counts from reference gene primer amplification. Produced via immunoSEQ multiplex PCR; TCRdb's table is partial and in-frame only. V, J and clone size reflect that table, while D and trimming were determined from the DNA. The table has 90,000 to 130,000 clones, roughly four fifths seen once. This sample is part of a study of blood T cell repertoires in COVID-19. Whole-study context: Samples of COVID-19 (acute and convalescent) were obtained from the United States, Italy and Spain. Nucleic acid was either cDNA or gDNA, and it came from T cells, B-cell-depleted T cells, or PBMCs.

CDR3 length: 16 residues. V gave up 0 bases and J gave up 0 bases; unmatched junction bases: 4. Germline V gives CDR1 LNHNV, CDR2 YYDKDF (reference sequence). The chain links TRBV15 to TRBJ2-7, with 8 bases that match TRBD2. Sequencing was performed on peripheral blood. This receptor was identified in a woman between 65 and 79 years old with acute or convalescent COVID-19. CDR3 nucleotides: TGTGCCACCAGCAGAGATTCGGGAGGGCGCTCCTACGAGCAGTACTTC. Translation: CATSRDSGGRSYEQYF.